These T cell receptor beta chains were read from a single sample in a study of identical twins. Each CDR3 protein gets one entry after TCRdb re-called the 5' RACE reads with MiXCR. The data hold more than 1.5 million distinct CDR3 sequences, with under 35% observed a single time. Material: cord blood. The receptors shown here come from a newborn girl in good health. The CDR3 runs from the conserved cysteine through the conserved F or W. Fields, in order: clone size, D gene, V gene, J gene, CDR3 DNA, CDR3 protein. A D gene is named only where the DNA matches it firmly. Size is omitted from some rows. Given values are once, few, many or a class for expanded clones.

few,TRBD2,TRBV27,TRBJ2-1,TGTGCCAGCAGTTTATCGTCCGTACTAGCGGGAGGGCGCTACAATGAGCAGTTCTTC,CASSLSSVLAGGRYNEQFF
few,.,TRBV3-1,TRBJ2-3,TGTGCCAGCAGCCCCCCGTCCCGGGATACGCAGTATTTT,CASSPPSRDTQYF
.,.,TRBV19,TRBJ2-1,TGTGCCAGTAGGGATAGGGGCTATGAGCAGTTCTTC,CASRDRGYEQFF
.,TRBD2,TRBV20-1,TRBJ2-3,TGCAGTGGCGGACTAGCGCCCCTCACAGATACGCAGTATTTT,CSGGLAPLTDTQYF
.,TRBD1,TRBV2,TRBJ1-4,TGTGCCAGCAGTCCAAGTGCAGGGGGGAGTGAAAAACTGTTTTTT,CASSPSAGGSEKLFF
.,TRBD2,TRBV9,TRBJ2-4,TGTGCCAGCAGCGTAGGTTCTAGCGGGGGGGCCGTGGGCAAAAACATTCAGTACTTC,CASSVGSSGGAVGKNIQYF
.,TRBD1,TRBV7-9,TRBJ2-7,TGTGCCAGCAGCTATAAATCCGGGACAGTCTCCTACGAGCAGTACTTC,CASSYKSGTVSYEQYF
.,.,TRBV3-1,TRBJ2-7,TGTGCCAGCAGCCGCAGATGGGGCAGAGTCCGCTCCTACGAGCAGTACTTC,CASSRRWGRVRSYEQYF
.,.,TRBV29-1,TRBJ1-1,TGCAGCGTCCAATCAAAGTACCGGGGCCAGGGCTGGGACACTGAAGCTTTCTTT,CSVQSKYRGQGWDTEAFF
.,TRBD2,TRBV2,TRBJ2-2,TGTGCCAGCAGTGACCTAGCGGGGGCCTCGAACACCGGGGAGCTGTTTTTT,CASSDLAGASNTGELFF
.,.,TRBV7-2,TRBJ2-5,TGTGCCAGCAGCTTAGTTAGGCTCGCCGAGACCCAGTACTTC,CASSLVRLAETQYF
.,.,TRBV5-1,TRBJ1-2,TGCGTCAGCAGCTCACTTTCGACAGGCCACGGCTACACCTTC,CVSSSLSTGHGYTF
.,.,TRBV5-1,TRBJ2-1,TGCGCCAGCAGCCATGGTACAAGCAGGTACAATGAGCAGTTCTTC,CASSHGTSRYNEQFF